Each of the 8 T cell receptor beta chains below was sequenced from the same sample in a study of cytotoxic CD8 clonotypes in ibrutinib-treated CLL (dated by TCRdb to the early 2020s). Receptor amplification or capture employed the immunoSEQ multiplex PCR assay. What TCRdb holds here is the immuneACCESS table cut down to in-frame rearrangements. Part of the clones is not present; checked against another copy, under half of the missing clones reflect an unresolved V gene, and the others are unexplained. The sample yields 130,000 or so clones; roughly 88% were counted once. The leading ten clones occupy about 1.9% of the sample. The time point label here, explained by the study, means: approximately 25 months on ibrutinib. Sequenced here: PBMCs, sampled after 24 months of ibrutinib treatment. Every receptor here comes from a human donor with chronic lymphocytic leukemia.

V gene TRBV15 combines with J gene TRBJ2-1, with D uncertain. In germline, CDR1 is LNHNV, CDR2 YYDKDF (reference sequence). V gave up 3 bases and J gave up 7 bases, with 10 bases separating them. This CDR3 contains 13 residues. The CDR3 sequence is CATSSSARNEQFF. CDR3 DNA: TGTGCCACCAGCAGTTCTGCGCGGAATGAGCAGTTCTTC.

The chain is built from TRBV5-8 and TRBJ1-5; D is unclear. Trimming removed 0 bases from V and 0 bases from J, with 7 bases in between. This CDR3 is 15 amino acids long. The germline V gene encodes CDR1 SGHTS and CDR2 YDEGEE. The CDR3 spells CASSLVVYSNQPQHF. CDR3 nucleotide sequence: TGTGCCAGCAGCTTGGTAGTTTATAGCAATCAGCCCCAGCATTTT.

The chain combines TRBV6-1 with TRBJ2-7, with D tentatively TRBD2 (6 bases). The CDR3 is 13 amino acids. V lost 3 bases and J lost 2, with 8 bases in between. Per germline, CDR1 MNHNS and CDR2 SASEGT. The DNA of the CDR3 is TGTGCCAGCAGTGAGGCTAGCGCCTACGAGCAGTACTTC. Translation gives CASSEASAYEQYF.

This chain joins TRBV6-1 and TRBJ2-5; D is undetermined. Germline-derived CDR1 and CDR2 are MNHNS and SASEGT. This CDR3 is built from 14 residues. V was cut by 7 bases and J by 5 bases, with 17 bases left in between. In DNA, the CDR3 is TGTGCCAGCATTTTAAGTAGGAGTCAGGAGACCCAGTACTTC. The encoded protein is CASILSRSQETQYF.

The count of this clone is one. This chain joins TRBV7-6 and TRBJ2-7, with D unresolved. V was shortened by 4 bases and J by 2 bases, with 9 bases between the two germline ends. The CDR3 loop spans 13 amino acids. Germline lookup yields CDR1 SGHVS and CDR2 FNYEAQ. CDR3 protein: CASSSTGAYEQYF. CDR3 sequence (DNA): TGTGCCAGCAGCTCCACCGGAGCCTACGAGCAGTACTTC.

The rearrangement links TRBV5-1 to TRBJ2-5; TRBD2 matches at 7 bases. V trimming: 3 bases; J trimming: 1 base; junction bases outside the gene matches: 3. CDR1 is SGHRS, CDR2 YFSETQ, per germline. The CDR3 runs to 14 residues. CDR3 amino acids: CASSWGTIQETQYF. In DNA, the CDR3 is TGCGCCAGCAGCTGGGGGACTATCCAAGAGACCCAGTACTTC.

The chain's CDR3 is CASSLQGRANYGYTF. CDR3 nucleotide sequence: TGTGCCAGCAGCCTTCAGGGCCGAGCTAACTATGGCTACACCTTC. The chain carries TRBV7-9 and TRBJ1-2, with D possibly matching TRBD1 (5 bases). The CDR3 sequence is 15 residues long. Germline loops: CDR1 SEHNR, CDR2 FQNEAQ (reference sequence). V lost 5 bases and J lost 0, with 13 bases in between.

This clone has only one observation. CDR3 sequence: CASSLSGDTGELFF. In DNA, the CDR3 is TGCGCCAGCAGCTTGTCAGGGGACACCGGGGAGCTGTTTTTT. The genes are TRBV5-1 and TRBJ2-2; D might be TRBD1 (6 bases). Germline CDR1 and CDR2: SGHRS and YFSETQ. The CDR3 covers 14 residues. With 1 base removed from V and 3 bases from J, the gap between germline ends came to 7 bases.